This T cell receptor beta chain was retrieved from a study of shared clonotypes between healthy human individuals. Clones were sequenced by immunoSEQ multiplex PCR, and TCRdb holds only the in-frame ones, with some missing. Among around 1 million clones, more than 75% were seen once, and the ten largest hold approximately 1.5%. V gave up 4 bases and J gave up 3 bases; unmatched junction bases: 2. Germline CDR1 and CDR2: MNHNY and SVGAGI (reference sequence). The CDR3 runs 14 residues. The rearrangement uses TRBV6-6 and TRBJ2-1, with 8 bases lining up with TRBD1. Sequenced material: memory CD4+ T cells sorted from blood. Sample subset: CD45RA-negative fraction. The sequence was obtained from a man aged 18-30 years in good health. CDR3 in DNA: TGTGCCAGCAGTTCTGGACAGGGCTACAATGAGCAGTTCTTC. Amino acids: CASSSGQGYNEQFF.